What follows are 27 T cell receptor beta chains derived from one specimen sequenced in a study of T cells after yellow fever vaccination. MiXCR, applied by TCRdb to the 5' RACE reads, yields one record per CDR3 protein. The sample carries 450,000 to 650,000 distinct CDR3 sequences, approximately 12% recorded once. The input for sequencing was PBMCs, taken on the day of the yellow fever booster vaccination. The receptor set was obtained from a man between 25 and 39 years old who received the YFV17D yellow fever vaccine.

This clonotype has only a few counts. V gene TRBV4-1 combines with J gene TRBJ1-1, with D possibly TRBD1 on 5 matching bases. The CDR3 runs 17 residues. CDR1 MGHRA and CDR2 YSYEKL come from the germline V gene. V lost 1 base, J lost 4 bases, and 19 bases lay in between. The CDR3 DNA is TGCGCCAGCAGCCAAGGGGTAGGGACCCGCCTGTTCACTGAAGCTTTCTTT. Amino acid sequence: CASSQGVGTRLFTEAFF.

This clonotype has just a few counts. This chain links TRBV5-5 with TRBJ2-1; D perhaps matches TRBD1 (5 bases). Trimming took 2 bases from V and 0 from J, leaving 9 bases between them. Germline CDR1 SGHKS, CDR2 YYEKEE (reference sequence). The CDR3 consists of 15 residues. The CDR3 loop is CASSFRVSSYNEQFF. The DNA of the CDR3 is TGTGCCAGCAGCTTCAGGGTTAGCTCCTACAATGAGCAGTTCTTC.

The chain carries TRBV4-2 and TRBJ2-4, with D perhaps matching TRBD1 (5 bases). V was trimmed by 3 bases and J by 15 bases, leaving 27 bases between them. This CDR3 has 16 amino acids. Germline V CDR1 and CDR2: LGHNA, YNFKEQ. The CDR3, as DNA: TGTGCCAGCAGCCAGACCGTCTTTGCAGGGTTGGAAAGGCGGTACTTC. The encoded protein is CASSQTVFAGLERRYF.

The chain recombines TRBV27 with TRBJ2-1, with TRBD2 identical over 11 bases. Germline V gene sequence: CDR1 MNHEY, CDR2 SMNVEV (reference sequence). V lost 7 bases and J lost 7; bases outside the gene matches: 18. The CDR3 has 18 residues. CDR3 sequence: CASTHTSGSAYLGNEQFF. Here the CDR3 DNA reads TGTGCCAGCACTCACACTAGCGGGAGTGCCTATCTAGGAAATGAGCAGTTCTTC.

The V and J genes are TRBV28 and TRBJ2-2; D might be TRBD2 (5 bases). CDR1 is MDHEN and CDR2 is SYDVKM in the germline V gene. Trimming removed 8 bases at V and 2 bases at J, with 12 bases between. The CDR3 is 14 amino acids. CDR3 protein: CASFSADNTGELFF. The CDR3 DNA reads TGTGCCAGCTTTTCAGCGGACAACACCGGGGAGCTGTTTTTT.

The rearrangement links TRBV4-2 to TRBJ1-2; weak D call: TRBD1 (6 bases). V gave up 0 bases and J gave up 7 bases, with 15 bases separating them. The CDR3 covers 15 residues. CDR1 is LGHNA and CDR2 is YNFKEQ in the germline V gene. The CDR3 DNA is TGTGCCAGCAGCCAAGAGGCAGGGGATGATGGTGGCTACACCTTC. Translated, it gives CASSQEAGDDGGYTF.

V and J are TRBV20-1 and TRBJ2-1; 10 nucleotides line up with TRBD2. The CDR3 has 13 residues. Germline V gene sequence: CDR1 DFQATT, CDR2 SNEGSKA (reference sequence). The CDR3 region has the DNA TGCAGGATTGCTAGCGGGGGCTACAATGAGCAGTTCTTC. Protein product: CRIASGGYNEQFF.

This chain connects TRBV20-1 to TRBJ1-5, with D unresolved. Germline V gives CDR1 DFQATT, CDR2 SNEGSKA (reference sequence). There are 13 residues in the CDR3. Trimming pared 0 bases from V and 6 bases from J, leaving 9 bases between. The CDR3 protein is CSARDRSAQPQHF. In DNA form, the CDR3 reads TGCAGTGCTAGAGATCGGAGTGCTCAGCCCCAGCATTTT.

The rearrangement uses TRBV11-2 and TRBJ2-1, with 8 bases matching TRBD2. The CDR3 is 15 amino acids. Germline CDR1 and CDR2: SGHAT and FQNNGV. V lost 1 base to trimming and J lost 4 bases; unmatched junction nucleotides: 3. Here the CDR3 reads CASSLVGTRYNEQFF. CDR3 DNA: TGTGCCAGCAGCTTAGTCGGGACTAGGTACAATGAGCAGTTCTTC.

V and J are TRBV20-1 and TRBJ2-1, with 10 bases identical to TRBD1. This CDR3 has 12 amino acids. Germline V gives CDR1 DFQATT, CDR2 SNEGSKA (reference sequence). After removal of 5 bases from V and 10 bases from J, the junction contained 5 bases not matched to a gene. The CDR3 DNA sequence: TGCAGTGCTCGACAGGGGGCGAGGGAGCAGTTCTTC. Encoded protein: CSARQGAREQFF.

This clonotype turned up a few times. The rearrangement uses TRBV7-2 and TRBJ2-1, with D maybe TRBD1 (6 bases). The V gene's germline CDR1 is SGHTA and CDR2 FQGNSA. The CDR3 contains 14 residues. V gave up 3 bases and J gave up 4 bases, with 10 bases separating them. CDR3 sequence reads: CASSFRTAYNEQFF. The DNA of the CDR3 is TGTGCCAGCAGCTTCCGGACAGCGTACAATGAGCAGTTCTTC.

This clonotype was seen only a few times. This chain links TRBV11-1 with TRBJ2-6; D may be TRBD1 (6 bases). CDR3 length: 19 residues. CDR1 SGHAT and CDR2 FQDESV come from the germline V gene (reference sequence). V dropped 8 bases and J dropped 5 bases, with 28 bases sitting between them. The CDR3 region has the DNA TGTGCCAGCGACCAGGACGACAGGAAGTCCTCATTTAGGGCCAACGTCCTGACTTTC. Translating it yields CASDQDDRKSSFRANVLTF.

This clonotype occurred a few times. The genes are TRBV29-1 and TRBJ2-5, with a possible D match to TRBD2 (5 bases). Germline V gene sequence: CDR1 SQVTM, CDR2 ANQGSEA. Trimming shortened V by 2 bases and J by 6 bases, and 13 bases separated the two germline ends. The CDR3 length is 13 residues. The CDR3 bases are TGCAGCGTTGAAAAGGGTTGGGAGAAGACCCAGTACTTC. This translates into CSVEKGWEKTQYF.

J is TRBJ2-1 and V is TRBV5-1, with 9 nucleotides matching TRBD2. The germline V gene encodes CDR1 SGHRS and CDR2 YFSETQ. This CDR3 is 16 amino acids long. The J segment lost 1 base and the V segment lost 1 base, leaving 3 bases of the junction unmatched. Here the CDR3 reads CASSLKREDSYNEQFF. As DNA, the CDR3 is TGCGCCAGCAGCTTGAAGCGGGAGGATTCCTACAATGAGCAGTTCTTC.

This clonotype was counted ten times or more. The chain carries TRBV20-1 and TRBJ2-1, with a tentative D call TRBD2 (5 bases). Germline V gene data show CDR1 as DFQATT and CDR2 as SNEGSKA (reference sequence). The CDR3 spans 15 residues. The V gene lost 6 bases and the J gene lost 4 bases, with 19 bases spanning the gap. The chain's CDR3 is CSAPPGGGVYNEQFF. CDR3 DNA: TGCAGTGCACCCCCTGGAGGTGGCGTTTACAATGAGCAGTTCTTC.

The chain combines TRBV28 with TRBJ1-4, with unresolved D. Germline CDR1 is MDHEN and CDR2 is SYDVKM. Between the trimmed V and J ends, which lost 6 bases and 3 bases, there was a span of 11 bases. The CDR3 loop spans 14 amino acids. In DNA, the CDR3 is TGTGCCAGCAGCTCCCCGGGGTCTAATGAAAAACTGTTTTTT. Amino acid sequence: CASSSPGSNEKLFF. The full variable domain, rest sourced from reference TRBV28 and TRBJ1-4, is DVKVTQSSRYLVKRTGEKVFLECVQDMDHENMFWYRQDPGLGLRLIYFSYDVKMKEKGDIPEGYSVSREKKERFSLILESASTNQTSMYLCASSSPGSNEKLFFGSGTQLSVL.

The rearrangement links TRBV3-1 to TRBJ2-3, with 12 bases lining up with TRBD2. The CDR3 spans 14 residues. The germline CDR1 and CDR2 sequences are LGHDT and YNNKEL (reference sequence). J lost 6 bases, V lost 6 bases, and 4 bases had no gene match. CDR3: CASRRTSGDDTQYF. The CDR3 DNA is TGTGCCAGCAGGCGGACTAGCGGGGACGATACGCAGTATTTT.

This clonotype was recorded a few times. V gene TRBV14 combines with J gene TRBJ2-1, with 7 positions matching TRBD2. Trimming cost V 4 bases and J 6 bases; bases outside gene matches: 9. The germline V gene encodes CDR1 SGHDN and CDR2 FVKESK. This CDR3 has 15 residues. For the CDR3, the DNA is TGTGCCAGCAGCCCGAGGGACTACCCGGGCAATGAGCAGTTCTTC. This codes for CASSPRDYPGNEQFF.

This clonotype occurred a few times. The chain couples TRBV12-3 or TRBV12-4 to TRBJ2-5, with a weak D call TRBD1 (5 bases). The V end lost 4 bases, the J end lost 3 bases, and 9 bases lay between the germline ends. This CDR3 comprises 13 residues. The CDR3 region is CASSSDSEETQYF. DNA for the CDR3: TGTGCCAGCAGTTCAGACAGTGAAGAGACCCAGTACTTC.

This clonotype was observed at least ten times. V and J are TRBV5-1 and TRBJ2-1; 10 bases fit TRBD1. Germline CDR1 reads SGHRS; CDR2 reads YFSETQ. V was clipped by 5 bases and J by 8 bases; unmatched bases: 7. The CDR3 loop spans 14 amino acids. The DNA for the CDR3 is TGCGCCAGCAGTCGACAGGGGGCGTTCGATGAGCAGTTCTTC. As protein: CASSRQGAFDEQFF.

The gene calls are TRBV20-1 and TRBJ2-1; D is unclear. This CDR3 has 13 residues. Per germline, CDR1 DFQATT and CDR2 SNEGSKA (reference sequence). The CDR3 DNA sequence: TGCACCCCTAAAGCGAATAGCAGGTATGAGCAGTTCTTC. Protein: CTPKANSRYEQFF.

This clonotype was counted at least ten times. The rearrangement joins TRBV25-1 to TRBJ1-5; 7 bases map to TRBD1. V was pared by 6 bases and J by 5 bases, with 7 bases of the junction left unmatched. Germline V gene lookup returns CDR1 MGHDK and CDR2 SYGVNS. The CDR3 spans 14 residues. The DNA for the CDR3 is TGTGCCAGCAGGGAGACAGGGACGGATCAGCCCCAGCATTTT. Translation gives CASRETGTDQPQHF. The variable domain in full, with the rest retrieved from reference TRBV25-1 and TRBJ1-5, is EADIYQTPRYLVIGTGKKITLECSQTMGHDKMYWYQQDPGMELHLIHYSYGVNSTEKGDLSSESTVSRIRTEHFPLTLESARPSHTSQYLCASRETGTDQPQHFGDGTRLSIL.

This chain uses TRBV9 with TRBJ2-5, with TRBD2 matching 10 bases. The germline V gene encodes CDR1 SGDLS and CDR2 YYNGEE. The CDR3 length is 15 residues. Trimming at V came to 1 base and at J to 5 bases, leaving 5 bases not matched to a gene. For the CDR3, the DNA is TGTGCCAGCAGCGTACTAGCGGGAGTTGGTGAGACCCAGTACTTC. It yields the protein CASSVLAGVGETQYF.

The chain recombines TRBV12-3 or TRBV12-4 with TRBJ1-2; the D gene is possibly TRBD1 (6 bases). Trimming left V 4 bases short and J 4 bases short, with 13 bases between. CDR3 length: 14 amino acids. CDR3: CASSSTGSGYGYTF. The CDR3 nucleotides read TGTGCCAGCAGTTCTACAGGGTCGGGCTATGGCTACACCTTC.

This chain links TRBV4-3 with TRBJ1-2, with D unresolved. Trimming took off 0 bases at V and 8 bases at J, with 10 bases between the two ends. The V gene's germline CDR1 is LGHNA and CDR2 YSLEER. The CDR3 totals 13 residues. For the CDR3, the DNA is TGCGCCAGCAGCCAAGATCGGGGTGGGGGCTACACCTTC. Its translation: CASSQDRGGGYTF.

This clonotype was observed a few times. The chain carries TRBV20-1 and TRBJ1-2; D gene ambiguous. The germline gives CDR1 DFQATT, CDR2 SNEGSKA (reference sequence). CDR3 size: 13 residues. Trimming pared 1 base from V and 4 bases from J, leaving 10 bases between. CDR3 nucleotide sequence: TGCAGTGCTAGAGCCCAGGATTCCTATGGCTACACCTTC. Encoded protein: CSARAQDSYGYTF.

V usage is TRBV6-1 and J usage is TRBJ1-1; the D gene is possibly TRBD1 (6 bases). Deletions cut 8 bases from V and 0 bases from J, with 16 bases between. From germline, CDR1 is MNHNS and CDR2 SASEGT. This CDR3 spans 15 amino acids. The DNA for the CDR3 is TGTGCCAGCGGGCGTTCCGGGGGCATGAACACTGAAGCTTTCTTT. Translated, it gives CASGRSGGMNTEAFF.